The rows below give T cell receptor beta chains drawn from one sample of a study of response to subunit inactivated influenza vaccine. TCRdb called the RT-PCR reads again in MiXCR, with one record for every CDR3 protein. Found here are roughly 700,000 distinct CDR3 sequences, approximately 14% of them singletons; the top ten hold around 10%. The sample was PBMCs from blood, taken 11 to 12 days after vaccination. Receptors were obtained from a man aged 50 to 59 who received an inactivated influenza vaccine. Both conserved end residues are part of each CDR3. The D gene is left open where the match is weak. Size values are once, few and many counts, or a class for expanded clones, and some rows have none.

abundance: many
v_gene: TRBV19
d_gene: TRBD2
j_gene: TRBJ2-1
CDR3nt: TGTGCCAGTCGGGACCGGGACTACCTCTACAATGAGCAGTTCTTC
CDR3aa: CASRDRDYLYNEQFF

abundance: many
v_gene: TRBV20-1
d_gene: TRBD1
j_gene: TRBJ2-7
CDR3nt: TGCAGTGCCAAGCTGGGGACAGGGGACCACGAGCAGTACTTC
CDR3aa: CSAKLGTGDHEQYF

abundance: many
v_gene: TRBV7-2
d_gene: TRBD2
j_gene: TRBJ2-1
CDR3nt: TGTGCCAGCAGCCCCCGGGGTAGCGGGGGATACAATGAGCAGTTCTTC
CDR3aa: CASSPRGSGGYNEQFF

abundance: few
v_gene: TRBV6-2/TRBV6-3
d_gene: -
j_gene: TRBJ2-4
CDR3nt: TGTGCCAGCAGTTACTCGAGGGTTATCGGACATAACCCACTAGCCAAAAACATTCAGTACTTC
CDR3aa: CASSYSRVIGHNPLAKNIQYF

abundance: -
v_gene: TRBV10-3
d_gene: -
j_gene: TRBJ2-5
CDR3nt: TGTGCCATCAGTGCTTCAGGGGCGGGGGAGACCCAGTACTTC
CDR3aa: CAISASGAGETQYF

abundance: -
v_gene: TRBV7-6
d_gene: -
j_gene: TRBJ2-3
CDR3nt: TGTGCCAGCAGCCCGGTCTATCGAGGGGACACAGATACGCAGTATTTT
CDR3aa: CASSPVYRGDTDTQYF

abundance: -
v_gene: TRBV7-6
d_gene: -
j_gene: TRBJ2-3
CDR3nt: TGTGCCAGCAGCTTAATATTTAGCGCAGATACGCAGTATTTT
CDR3aa: CASSLIFSADTQYF

abundance: -
v_gene: TRBV12-3/TRBV12-4
d_gene: TRBD2
j_gene: TRBJ2-2
CDR3nt: TGTGCCAGCACGGGGGGGGGAGACACCGGGGAGCTGTTTTTT
CDR3aa: CASTGGGDTGELFF

abundance: -
v_gene: TRBV9
d_gene: -
j_gene: TRBJ2-7
CDR3nt: TGTGCCATCAGCGAGACGGCTCATAGCTCCTACGAGCAGTACTTC
CDR3aa: CAISETAHSSYEQYF

abundance: once
v_gene: TRBV7-2
d_gene: -
j_gene: TRBJ2-3
CDR3nt: TGTGCCAGCAGCCTGGGGTTGTGGGCAGATACGCAGTATTTT
CDR3aa: CASSLGLWADTQYF

abundance: -
v_gene: TRBV5-1
d_gene: TRBD1
j_gene: TRBJ2-7
CDR3nt: TGCGCCAGCCGAGCCTCGACAGGGACATCCTACGAGCAGTACTTC
CDR3aa: CASRASTGTSYEQYF

abundance: few
v_gene: TRBV24-1
d_gene: -
j_gene: TRBJ2-2
CDR3nt: TGTGCCACCAGTTTGCGCGGGGGCCTTAACACCGGGGAGCTGTTTTTT
CDR3aa: CATSLRGGLNTGELFF

abundance: many
v_gene: TRBV7-3
d_gene: -
j_gene: TRBJ2-5
CDR3nt: TGTGCCAGCAGCTTAGGAGGGACCAGAGAAGAGACCCAGTACTTC
CDR3aa: CASSLGGTREETQYF

abundance: few
v_gene: TRBV20-1
d_gene: -
j_gene: TRBJ1-3
CDR3nt: TGCAGTGCTAGACAAGGGGGACATCAACCCATATATTTT
CDR3aa: CSARQGGHQPIYF

abundance: -
v_gene: TRBV6-2/TRBV6-3
d_gene: TRBD2
j_gene: TRBJ2-1
CDR3nt: TGTGCCAGCAGTTACGCTAGCGGAGGGGTCTCCTACAATGAGCAGTTCTTC
CDR3aa: CASSYASGGVSYNEQFF

abundance: few
v_gene: TRBV12-3/TRBV12-4
d_gene: -
j_gene: TRBJ1-2
CDR3nt: TGTGCCAGCAACCTACAGGGAAGGGATGGCTACACCTTC
CDR3aa: CASNLQGRDGYTF

abundance: -
v_gene: TRBV7-8
d_gene: -
j_gene: TRBJ2-5
CDR3nt: TGTGCCAGCACCCTCCCCACGAGGGGGGAAGAGACCCAGTACTTC
CDR3aa: CASTLPTRGEETQYF

abundance: -
v_gene: TRBV4-1
d_gene: -
j_gene: TRBJ1-1
CDR3nt: TGCGCCAGCAGCGAACGCCGGACAACCGAAGCTTTCTTT
CDR3aa: CASSERRTTEAFF

abundance: -
v_gene: TRBV3-1
d_gene: -
j_gene: TRBJ1-1
CDR3nt: TGTGCCAGCAGCCAACCCCCGGGGGAAGCTTTCTTT
CDR3aa: CASSQPPGEAFF

abundance: -
v_gene: TRBV10-3
d_gene: -
j_gene: TRBJ2-3
CDR3nt: TGTGCCATCCGGGACACAGATACGCAGTATTTT
CDR3aa: CAIRDTDTQYF

abundance: -
v_gene: TRBV7-2
d_gene: -
j_gene: TRBJ2-2
CDR3nt: TGTGCCAGCAGGATGCTTTCGAACACCGGGGAGCTGTTTTTT
CDR3aa: CASRMLSNTGELFF

abundance: few
v_gene: TRBV4-2
d_gene: -
j_gene: TRBJ1-5
CDR3nt: TGTGCCAGCAGCCAAGAGGCTCAGAGCAATCAGCCCCAGCATTTT
CDR3aa: CASSQEAQSNQPQHF

abundance: -
v_gene: TRBV2
d_gene: TRBD2
j_gene: TRBJ2-7
CDR3nt: TGTGCCAGCAGACCCGGCGGCGGGAGGTGGTACGAGCAGTACTTC
CDR3aa: CASRPGGGRWYEQYF

abundance: many
v_gene: TRBV12-3/TRBV12-4
d_gene: TRBD1
j_gene: TRBJ2-1
CDR3nt: TGTGCCAGCAGTCCGCGACAGGGTTGGACTGAGCAGTTCTTC
CDR3aa: CASSPRQGWTEQFF

abundance: few
v_gene: TRBV10-3
d_gene: -
j_gene: TRBJ2-2
CDR3nt: TGTGCCATCAGTGAGCTCGAGGCCGGGGAGCTGTTTTTT
CDR3aa: CAISELEAGELFF

abundance: -
v_gene: TRBV27
d_gene: TRBD1
j_gene: TRBJ2-1
CDR3nt: TGTGCCACGATCAGCGGACAGGGGCCTTTCGGTGAGCAGTTCTTC
CDR3aa: CATISGQGPFGEQFF

abundance: few
v_gene: TRBV15
d_gene: -
j_gene: TRBJ2-5
CDR3nt: TGTGCCACCAGCAGGACCGGGCAGGGGAAAGAGACCCAGTACTTC
CDR3aa: CATSRTGQGKETQYF

abundance: many
v_gene: TRBV15
d_gene: -
j_gene: TRBJ2-3
CDR3nt: TGTGCCACCAGCCCCACCCAGTCCGGGACGCAGTATTTT
CDR3aa: CATSPTQSGTQYF

abundance: -
v_gene: TRBV7-2
d_gene: TRBD2
j_gene: TRBJ2-2
CDR3nt: TGTGCCAGCAGCCCGTCCAGCGGGGGGGCCCGCGGGGAGCTGTTTTTT
CDR3aa: CASSPSSGGARGELFF

abundance: -
v_gene: TRBV6-2/TRBV6-3
d_gene: -
j_gene: TRBJ2-2
CDR3nt: TGTGCCAGCAGTTACTCGAAGGGGGGCGCGGACACCGGGGAGCTGTTTTTT
CDR3aa: CASSYSKGGADTGELFF

abundance: -
v_gene: TRBV7-2
d_gene: TRBD1
j_gene: TRBJ1-6
CDR3nt: TGTGCCAGCAGCATGACAGGGGACTCACCCCTCCACTTT
CDR3aa: CASSMTGDSPLHF

abundance: -
v_gene: TRBV7-9
d_gene: -
j_gene: TRBJ2-7
CDR3nt: TGTTCCAGCAGCTCGGGGGCGGAAGCTGCCTACGAGCAGTACTTC
CDR3aa: CSSSSGAEAAYEQYF

abundance: many
v_gene: TRBV7-9
d_gene: -
j_gene: TRBJ2-3
CDR3nt: TGTGCCAGCAGTCCAGGGTACGATACGCAGTATTTT
CDR3aa: CASSPGYDTQYF

abundance: few
v_gene: TRBV7-9
d_gene: -
j_gene: TRBJ1-1
CDR3nt: TGTGCCAGCAGGTGGGGACCAGGGAACACTGAAGCTTTCTTT
CDR3aa: CASRWGPGNTEAFF

abundance: -
v_gene: TRBV12-3/TRBV12-4
d_gene: -
j_gene: TRBJ2-1
CDR3nt: TGTGCCAGCAGTTTAAGGGGCAGGGCTGGCAATGAGCAGTTCTTC
CDR3aa: CASSLRGRAGNEQFF

abundance: -
v_gene: TRBV15
d_gene: TRBD2
j_gene: TRBJ2-7
CDR3nt: TGTGCCACCAGCAGAGATAGCGGGGGGCTCTACGAGCAGTACTTC
CDR3aa: CATSRDSGGLYEQYF

abundance: -
v_gene: TRBV3-1
d_gene: TRBD2
j_gene: TRBJ2-3
CDR3nt: TGTGCCAGCAGCCAGGCCGGGACTAGCGGGGGGGCCTTAGATACGCAGTATTTT
CDR3aa: CASSQAGTSGGALDTQYF

abundance: few
v_gene: TRBV15
d_gene: -
j_gene: TRBJ1-1
CDR3nt: TGTGCCACCAGCAGAGATGGAATATGGGCTTTCTTT
CDR3aa: CATSRDGIWAFF

abundance: -
v_gene: TRBV27
d_gene: TRBD1
j_gene: TRBJ1-1
CDR3nt: TGTGCCAGCAGTTTATCGGGGACAGGGTGGTACACTGAAGCTTTCTTT
CDR3aa: CASSLSGTGWYTEAFF

abundance: many
v_gene: TRBV20-1
d_gene: -
j_gene: TRBJ1-2
CDR3nt: TGCAGTGCTAGCGTTAACTATGGCTACACCTTC
CDR3aa: CSASVNYGYTF

abundance: many
v_gene: TRBV29-1
d_gene: -
j_gene: TRBJ2-3
CDR3nt: TGCAGCGTTGGGGGTTCCTGGAGCACAGATACGCAGTATTTT
CDR3aa: CSVGGSWSTDTQYF

abundance: -
v_gene: TRBV7-8
d_gene: TRBD2
j_gene: TRBJ2-3
CDR3nt: TGTGCCAGCAGCCCCCGGTCCAGCGGGAGTGGAGATACGCAGTATTTT
CDR3aa: CASSPRSSGSGDTQYF

abundance: -
v_gene: TRBV3-1
d_gene: TRBD2
j_gene: TRBJ2-1
CDR3nt: TGTGCCAGCAGCCCCGGGACTATCGACAATGAGCAGTTCTTC
CDR3aa: CASSPGTIDNEQFF

abundance: many
v_gene: TRBV6-2/TRBV6-3
d_gene: -
j_gene: TRBJ2-2
CDR3nt: TGTGCCAGCAGTACAAGACAGGCATCGGGCGGGGAGCTGTTTTTT
CDR3aa: CASSTRQASGGELFF

abundance: few
v_gene: TRBV7-3
d_gene: -
j_gene: TRBJ2-3
CDR3nt: TGTGCCAGCAGCTTAGCCCGGGAGAGTGATACGCAGTATTTT
CDR3aa: CASSLARESDTQYF

abundance: few
v_gene: TRBV12-3/TRBV12-4
d_gene: -
j_gene: TRBJ2-6
CDR3nt: TGTGCCAGCAGCACCATGTCGAGGGGTTTCTCTGGGGCCAACGTCCTGACTTTC
CDR3aa: CASSTMSRGFSGANVLTF

abundance: -
v_gene: TRBV20-1
d_gene: -
j_gene: TRBJ1-5
CDR3nt: TGCAGTGCTTCCCAGACAGGTGGGTTGGATCAGCCCCAGCATTTT
CDR3aa: CSASQTGGLDQPQHF

abundance: -
v_gene: TRBV6-1
d_gene: -
j_gene: TRBJ1-1
CDR3nt: TGTGCCAGCAGCAAAACCGCGGGAAGCCGGGGAGCTTTCTTT
CDR3aa: CASSKTAGSRGAFF

abundance: -
v_gene: TRBV20-1
d_gene: -
j_gene: TRBJ2-1
CDR3nt: TGCAGTGCTAGAGATCGGAGGGGGGCCTACAATGAGCAGTTCTTC
CDR3aa: CSARDRRGAYNEQFF

abundance: -
v_gene: TRBV29-1
d_gene: TRBD1
j_gene: TRBJ2-2
CDR3nt: TGCAGCGTTGAAACCACCGGGACAGGGTCGGCCGGGGAGCTGTTTTTT
CDR3aa: CSVETTGTGSAGELFF

abundance: -
v_gene: TRBV24-1
d_gene: TRBD2
j_gene: TRBJ2-1
CDR3nt: TGTGCCACCAGCAGAGAGGCGGGGGGTCCCTACAATGAGCAGTTCTTC
CDR3aa: CATSREAGGPYNEQFF

abundance: few
v_gene: TRBV5-1
d_gene: -
j_gene: TRBJ2-5
CDR3nt: TGCGCCAGCAGCTTCAGGGACCAGAAAGAGACCCAGTACTTC
CDR3aa: CASSFRDQKETQYF

abundance: -
v_gene: TRBV11-1
d_gene: TRBD2
j_gene: TRBJ2-4
CDR3nt: TGTGCCATCAGCTCGCCCTGGACTAGCGGGAGTTTGGGCAAAAACATTCAGTACTTC
CDR3aa: CAISSPWTSGSLGKNIQYF

abundance: once
v_gene: TRBV6-5
d_gene: -
j_gene: TRBJ1-1
CDR3nt: TGTGCCAGCAGTTACTCGCCGCCAGGGCGGGCTTTCTTT
CDR3aa: CASSYSPPGRAFF

abundance: many
v_gene: TRBV6-5
d_gene: TRBD1
j_gene: TRBJ2-1
CDR3nt: TGTGCCAGCAGCCCGGACAGGAGCTCCTACAATGAGCAGTTCTTC
CDR3aa: CASSPDRSSYNEQFF

abundance: few
v_gene: TRBV5-1
d_gene: TRBD1
j_gene: TRBJ2-7
CDR3nt: TGCGCCAGCAGCCCCCCACCTTTTAGAAGACAGGGTCGAAATCCCTACGAGCAGTACTTC
CDR3aa: CASSPPPFRRQGRNPYEQYF

abundance: few
v_gene: TRBV10-3
d_gene: TRBD1
j_gene: TRBJ1-2
CDR3nt: TGTGCCATCAGCCCGACCGGGACAGACTATGGCTACACCTTC
CDR3aa: CAISPTGTDYGYTF